This entry features one T cell receptor (beta chain) sequence. Random hexamers were used to reverse transcribe 0.5 to 1 ug of RNA. TCRdb ran MiXCR on the immunoSEQ multiplex PCR reads and lists one entry per CDR3 protein. The sample records under 150,000 distinct CDR3 sequences, approximately 89% being singletons. The germline gives CDR1 MDHEN, CDR2 SYDVKM. The CDR3 consists of 17 residues. Between the trimmed V and J ends, which lost 4 bases and 4 bases, there was a span of 22 bases. This entry is derived from a study of CD8 T cells in Susac syndrome. This rearrangement joins TRBV28 to TRBJ2-5; D possibly corresponds to TRBD2 (5 bases). This sequence was found in a human donor with multiple sclerosis. The specimen sequenced was CD8+ T cells from PBMCs. In DNA form, the CDR3 reads TGTGCCAGCAGTTCGCTAGCAGCTCTGGCTGATCCAGAGACCCAGTACTTC. It codes for CASSSLAALADPETQYF. The variable domain in full, completed from reference TRBV28 and TRBJ2-5, reads DVKVTQSSRYLVKRTGEKVFLECVQDMDHENMFWYRQDPGLGLRLIYFSYDVKMKEKGDIPEGYSVSREKKERFSLILESASTNQTSMYLCASSSLAALADPETQYFGPGTRLLVL.